This entry lists 12 T cell receptor beta chains sequenced from one sample in a study of T cell clonotyping in hematopoietic cell transplantation. TCRdb keeps only in-frame clones here, not all; method: immunoSEQ multiplex PCR. This sample has 15,000 to 20,000 clones, with roughly 91% found just once. Sequencing was carried out using peripheral blood mononuclear cells. Receptors were obtained from a middle-aged man in good health. Some clones in this sample may be carry-over from other donors' samples.

The chain uses TRBV11-3 and TRBJ2-3; the D is unclear. Trimming stripped 1 base from V and 3 bases from J, with 2 bases between. Germline assignment: CDR1 SGHNT and CDR2 YENEEA. This CDR3 contains 12 residues. The CDR3: CASSLATDTQYF. As DNA, the CDR3 is TGTGCCAGCAGCTTAGCGACAGATACGCAGTATTTT.

The CDR3 here is CASSQGQVSSYEQYF. The CDR3 bases are TGTGCCAGCAGCCAGGGACAGGTTAGCTCCTACGAGCAGTACTTC. The V call is TRBV11-2, the J call TRBJ2-7, with 8 bases aligning to TRBD1. Germline CDR1 reads SGHAT; CDR2 reads FQNNGV. The CDR3 covers 15 residues. Germline trimming cut 5 bases from V and 0 bases from J; bases unmatched to any gene: 6.

The chain has TRBV14 and TRBJ1-6, with D hard to call. CDR1 and CDR2 (germline): SGHDN, FVKESK. V was clipped by 3 bases and J by 10 bases, with 13 bases between them. The CDR3 loop spans 14 amino acids. The chain's CDR3 is CASSQSGRSSPLHF. The CDR3 nucleotides read TGTGCCAGCAGCCAGTCAGGCCGGTCCTCACCCCTCCACTTT.

The chain has TRBV19 and TRBJ2-5; D not certain. The CDR3 has 14 amino acids. The germline V gene has CDR1 LNHDA and CDR2 SQIVND (reference sequence). V was cut by 6 bases and J by 0 bases, with 11 bases left in between. The CDR3 DNA reads as TGTGCCAGTAGAGAAGGACGGTACCAAGAGACCCAGTACTTC. Translating it yields CASREGRYQETQYF.

V and J are TRBV6-1 and TRBJ2-5; 7 nucleotides match TRBD2. The CDR3 length is 14 residues. CDR1 and CDR2 from the germline V gene are MNHNS and SASEGT. With V trimmed by 5 bases and J by 4 bases, 7 bases remained unmatched. CDR3 nucleotides: TGTGCCAGCAGTTATACAGGACTAGGAGAGACCCAGTACTTC. Protein sequence: CASSYTGLGETQYF.

This sequence joins TRBV6-5 and TRBJ2-7; D unclear. The V gene's germline CDR1 is MNHEY and CDR2 SVGAGI. V was pared by 5 bases and J by 4 bases, with 6 bases between. There are 11 residues in the CDR3. The chain's CDR3 is CASSPRYEQYF. CDR3 sequence (DNA): TGTGCCAGCAGTCCACGGTACGAGCAGTACTTC.

V gene TRBV29-1 combines with J gene TRBJ1-1; no firm D call. Germline V gene lookup returns CDR1 SQVTM and CDR2 ANQGSEA. V was cut by 7 bases and J by 5 bases, with 14 bases left in between. There are 12 residues in the CDR3. The CDR3 sequence: CSGTKGGTEAFF. In DNA, the CDR3 is TGCAGCGGCACCAAAGGAGGGACTGAAGCTTTCTTT.

This chain joins TRBV6-5 and TRBJ2-7, with D unclear. The CDR3 is 13 amino acids. The germline gives CDR1 MNHEY, CDR2 SVGAGI. V was shortened by 6 bases and J by 3 bases, with 12 bases between the two germline ends. The CDR3 here is CASSPDGNYEQYF. The CDR3 DNA reads as TGTGCCAGCAGCCCGGACGGAAACTACGAGCAGTACTTC.

The gene calls are TRBV4-2 and TRBJ1-2; 9 bases are shared with TRBD1. The V and J ends lost 2 bases and 3 bases, in that order; junction bases with no gene match: 1. The CDR3 covers 14 residues. Germline V gene lookup returns CDR1 LGHNA and CDR2 YNFKEQ. The CDR3: CASSQRDRDYGYTF. The CDR3 bases are TGTGCCAGCAGCCAACGGGACAGGGACTATGGCTACACCTTC.

This clone was seen a handful of times. This chain uses TRBV28 with TRBJ2-6, with D maybe TRBD1 (5 bases). CDR3 size: 15 residues. In germline, CDR1 is MDHEN, CDR2 SYDVKM. V shed 4 bases and J shed 0 bases, with 7 bases lying between them. CDR3 DNA: TGTGCCAGCAGTTGGACAAACTCTGGGGCCAACGTCCTGACTTTC. Its protein is CASSWTNSGANVLTF. Supplemented by reference TRBV28 and TRBJ2-6, the full variable domain reads DVKVTQSSRYLVKRTGEKVFLECVQDMDHENMFWYRQDPGLGLRLIYFSYDVKMKEKGDIPEGYSVSREKKERFSLILESASTNQTSMYLCASSWTNSGANVLTFGAGSRLTVL.

This rearrangement joins TRBV2 to TRBJ1-5; no clear D gene. Between the trimmed V and J ends, which lost 5 bases and 4 bases, there was a span of 6 bases. CDR3 size: 12 residues. Germline V lookup: CDR1 SNHLY, CDR2 FYNNEI. This CDR3 reads CASSLGNQPQHF. CDR3 nucleotide sequence: TGTGCCAGCAGTTTAGGGAATCAGCCCCAGCATTTT.

V and J are TRBV7-8 and TRBJ2-7, with D tentatively TRBD1 or TRBD2 (6 bases each). The germline V gene encodes CDR1 SGHVS and CDR2 FQNEAQ. The CDR3 contains 15 residues. Trimming stripped 2 bases from V and 4 bases from J, with 15 bases between. This chain's CDR3 is CASSLRRGQTYEQYF. The CDR3 DNA is TGTGCCAGCAGCTTAAGACGGGGGCAAACGTACGAGCAGTACTTC.